This T cell receptor beta chain stems from a study of T-cell reconstitution after alpha-beta-depleted transplantation in children. Study conclusions and caveats: Counts and diversity of T cells one year after transplant came mostly from newly produced T cells. Reportedly, roughly two months post-transplant, alpha-beta T cells arose from several hundred expanded graft clones. Some patients showed high day-60 TCRbeta diversity, which derived from surviving recipient T cells and thymic progenitors.

V was clipped by 0 bases and J by 8 bases, with 13 bases between them. CDR1 and CDR2 (germline): MNHEY, SMNVEV (reference sequence). The CDR3 is made up of 14 amino acids. Unique molecular identifiers were built into the TCRbeta library. TCRdb redid the calling of the PCR reads with MiXCR, one entry per CDR3 protein. The sample contains under 300,000 distinct CDR3 sequences, approximately 10% of which appear only once. This clonotype has ten or more counts. The target antigen is unknown. The V call is TRBV27, the J call TRBJ1-1, with D maybe TRBD1 (5 bases). The origin of this receptor is a male patient between 2 and 15 years old who had a stem cell transplant for chronic granulomatous disease, so the T cells may come from the graft donor. The material sequenced was peripheral blood, taken 180 days after TCRalphabeta/CD19-depleted stem cell transplant. In DNA, the CDR3 is TGTGCCAGCAGTTTATCGTTTCGGGGCGCGGAAGCTTTCTTT. Translation: CASSLSFRGAEAFF.